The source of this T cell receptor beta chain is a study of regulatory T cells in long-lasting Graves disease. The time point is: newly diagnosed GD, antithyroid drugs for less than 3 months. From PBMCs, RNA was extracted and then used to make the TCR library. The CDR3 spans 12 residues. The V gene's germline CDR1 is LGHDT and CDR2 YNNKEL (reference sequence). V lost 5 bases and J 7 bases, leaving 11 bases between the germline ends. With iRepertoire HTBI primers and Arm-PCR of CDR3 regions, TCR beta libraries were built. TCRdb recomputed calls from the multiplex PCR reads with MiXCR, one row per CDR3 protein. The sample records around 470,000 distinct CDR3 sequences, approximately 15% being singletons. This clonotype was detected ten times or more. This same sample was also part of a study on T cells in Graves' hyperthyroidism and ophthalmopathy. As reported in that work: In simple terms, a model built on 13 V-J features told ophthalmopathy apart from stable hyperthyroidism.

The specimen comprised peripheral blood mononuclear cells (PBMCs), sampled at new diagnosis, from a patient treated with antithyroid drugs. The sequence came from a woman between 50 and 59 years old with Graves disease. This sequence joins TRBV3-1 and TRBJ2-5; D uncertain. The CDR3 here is CASSSHSGTQYF. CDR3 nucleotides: TGTGCCAGCAGCTCACACTCGGGGACCCAGTACTTC.